This T cell receptor (beta chain) stems from a study of CD8+ T cells in alopecia areata. Study conclusions and caveats: Between patients, shared TCR sequences were less clear than in mice. This was possibly due in part to HLA diversity in the patient population. Affected scalp, especially in alopecia totalis/universalis, had a higher clonality than normal scalp did. Resident alphabeta T cells of normal skin are also sequenced in scalp samples.

Looked up from germline, CDR1 is MNHEY and CDR2 is SVGAGI. V lost 2 bases and J lost 9, with 13 bases in between. The CDR3 length is 13 residues. This clone was seen more than once but under ten times. Its specificity is unknown. Cell sorting on a FACSAria was used to separate CD4+ and CD8+ T cells from the PBMCs. RNA extraction was followed by reverse transcription into cDNA, which acted as the sequencing template. Repertoires were generated with immunoSEQ multiplex PCR, while TCRdb's copy carries only in-frame clones and drops some. The repertoire holds about 150,000 clones, with roughly 58% as singletons.

The chain employs TRBV6-5 and TRBJ1-2; maybe TRBD1 (5 bases). Sequenced input: CD8+ T cells sorted from blood. This sequence originates from a human donor in good health. Here the CDR3 reads CASSYGGLNSYTF. The CDR3 nucleotides read TGTGCCAGCAGTTACGGGGGTTTAAACAGCTACACCTTC.